This is a list of T cell receptor beta chains from one sample in a study of blood T cell repertoires in COVID-19. Using immunoSEQ multiplex PCR, the repertoire was profiled, and TCRdb retains in-frame clones only, with some absent. The sample records 160,000 or so clones, 82% being singletons. Material for sequencing was peripheral blood. These receptors originate from an older woman with acute or convalescent COVID-19. CDR3s include the opening cysteine and the closing phenylalanine or tryptophan. Each record gives: J gene, V gene, clone size, D gene, CDR3 DNA, CDR3 protein. D genes are given only for firm matches. Rows give clone size only sometimes, using once, few, many, or a class for an expanded clone.

>TRBJ2-2|TRBV4-1|few|TRBD2
TGCGCCAGCAGCCAAGATCGTGGCCTAGCGGACACCGGGGAGCTGTTTTTT
CASSQDRGLADTGELFF
>TRBJ1-2|TRBV4-1|.|TRBD1
TGCGCCAGCAGCCAGCTCCAGCTGACAGGGAAGAACTATGGCTACACCTTC
CASSQLQLTGKNYGYTF
>TRBJ2-5|TRBV9|few|TRBD1
TGTGCCAGCAACTCAGGACAGGGTGGGGAGACCCAGTACTTC
CASNSGQGGETQYF
>TRBJ2-5|TRBV18|.|TRBD1
TGTGCCAGCTCATCGGACAGGGGGCGGGTAGAGACCCAGTACTTC
CASSSDRGRVETQYF
>TRBJ2-7|TRBV6-5|once|TRBD2
TGTGCCAGCAAGTGGACTAGCGGCTCCTACGAGCAGTACTTC
CASKWTSGSYEQYF
>TRBJ2-4|TRBV19|.|.
TGTGCCAGTAGTATTGCAGGCGCCAAAAACATTCAGTACTTC
CASSIAGAKNIQYF
>TRBJ2-1|TRBV7-3|.|TRBD1
TGTGCCAGCAGCTTCACCGGGACAGGGTACAATGAGCAGTTCTTC
CASSFTGTGYNEQFF
>TRBJ2-1|TRBV19|.|.
TGTGCCAGTACCCATGCCCCGAGCTCCTACAATGAGCAGTTCTTC
CASTHAPSSYNEQFF
>TRBJ2-2|TRBV5-1|.|.
TGCGCCAGCAGCCCCCGTGGGAGCGTTTCGGATTTCGGGGAGCTGTTTTTT
CASSPRGSVSDFGELFF
>TRBJ2-7|TRBV30|once|.
TGTGCCTGGGGACAAAAGAGTTCTTTCTACGAGCAGTACTTC
CAWGQKSSFYEQYF
>TRBJ2-1|TRBV2|.|TRBD2
TGTGCCAGCAGTGATCGGCGGGAGGGCCGGAATGAGCAGTTCTTC
CASSDRREGRNEQFF
>TRBJ2-7|TRBV7-2|.|.
TGTGCCAGCAGCTTAAAGACTACCTACGAGCAGTACTTC
CASSLKTTYEQYF
>TRBJ2-5|TRBV5-6|.|.
TGTGCCAGCAGCTTGGTTCGGCCAGGAGAGACCCAGTACTTC
CASSLVRPGETQYF
>TRBJ1-6|TRBV9|few|.
TGTGCCAGCAGCGATAACAGTTACAATTCACCCCTCCACTTT
CASSDNSYNSPLHF
>TRBJ2-7|TRBV29-1|.|.
TGCAGCGTTGAAGATCCGACAGGTAAAGTTAACGAGCAGTACTTC
CSVEDPTGKVNEQYF
>TRBJ1-5|TRBV18|.|TRBD1
TGTGCCAGCTCACCCGGACAGGGGAATCAGCCCCAGCATTTT
CASSPGQGNQPQHF
>TRBJ1-6|TRBV6-4|few|TRBD1
TGTGCCAGCAGACAGGGGGCGGATAATTCACCCCTCCACTTT
CASRQGADNSPLHF
>TRBJ2-7|TRBV5-1|.|TRBD1
TGCGCCAGCAGCTCAGGCGGGACAGGGTCCTACGAGCAGTACTTC
CASSSGGTGSYEQYF
>TRBJ1-2|TRBV2|once|TRBD1
TGTGCCACGAAACAGGGGGTTGGCTACACCTTC
CATKQGVGYTF
>TRBJ2-1|TRBV7-3|few|TRBD2
TGTGCCAGCAGCTCGCGGACTAGCGGGGGCAATGAGCAGTTCTTC
CASSSRTSGGNEQFF
>TRBJ1-2|TRBV20-1|.|.
TGCAGTGCTAGTCTGGGCCCCAGCCTTAACTATGGCTACACCTTC
CSASLGPSLNYGYTF
>TRBJ2-1|TRBV30|.|TRBD2
TGTGCCTGGAGTGGTTCTAGCGGGGGTTACAATGAGCAGTTCTTC
CAWSGSSGGYNEQFF
>TRBJ2-2|TRBV15|.|TRBD2
TGTGCCACCAGCAGACCACGGACTAGCGGGGGGGCAGGGGAGCTGTTTTTT
CATSRPRTSGGAGELFF
>TRBJ2-7|TRBV5-1|.|.
TGCGCCAGCAGCTTGGTAGGGAGTCCCTCATACGAGCAGTACTTC
CASSLVGSPSYEQYF
>TRBJ1-2|TRBV18|.|.
TGTGCCAGCTCACCTGATTCGGGGTATGGCTACACCTTC
CASSPDSGYGYTF